These 9 T cell receptor beta chains were sequenced from one sample in a study of shared clonotypes between healthy human individuals. The assay was immunoSEQ multiplex PCR, and TCRdb's table has in-frame clones only and misses some. The table lists 850,000 to 1,200,000 clones, about 80% of them singletons. The sample taken for sequencing was memory CD4+ T cells sorted from blood. Sample subset: CD45RA-negative fraction. Source of these receptors: a man younger than 35 in good health.

The rearrangement links TRBV9 to TRBJ2-7; 7 nucleotides agree with TRBD2. The CDR3 length is 15 residues. The germline CDR1 and CDR2 sequences are SGDLS and YYNGEE. V lost 0 bases, J lost 7 bases, and 10 bases stayed unmatched. In DNA, the CDR3 is TGTGCCAGCAGCGTAGAAGGTAGCCCCGGGGGGGAGCAGTACTTC. As protein: CASSVEGSPGGEQYF. The full variable domain, its missing parts supplied by reference TRBV9 and TRBJ2-7, is DSGVTQTPKHLITATGQRVTLRCSPRSGDLSVYWYQQSLDQGLQFLIQYYNGEERAKGNILERFSAQQFPDLHSELNLSSLELGDSALYFCASSVEGSPGGEQYFGPGTRLTVT.

V and J are TRBV6-6 and TRBJ2-1, with 8 positions matching TRBD2. The CDR3 covers 15 residues. The junction had 3 bases not matched to a gene; V was cut back by 5 bases and J by 0 bases. The germline V gene has CDR1 MNHNY and CDR2 SVGAGI (reference sequence). The chain's CDR3 is CASSQSGSSYNEQFF. Written as DNA, the CDR3 is TGTGCCAGCAGTCAAAGCGGGAGCTCCTACAATGAGCAGTTCTTC.

V gene TRBV28 combines with J gene TRBJ2-7; D unresolved. Germline V gives CDR1 MDHEN, CDR2 SYDVKM. This CDR3 comprises 18 residues. V was trimmed by 3 bases and J by 2 bases, leaving 23 bases between them. CDR3: CASSFQSYWVGRPYEQYF. Written as DNA, the CDR3 is TGTGCCAGCAGTTTTCAGTCTTACTGGGTAGGTCGTCCCTACGAGCAGTACTTC.

The CDR3 spells CASSRTSGDTQYF. The CDR3 nucleotides read TGTGCCAGCAGCCGGACTAGCGGGGATACGCAGTATTTT. The chain couples TRBV7-3 to TRBJ2-3, with 11 nucleotides matching TRBD2. The CDR3 has 13 amino acids. J gave up 6 bases and V 5 bases, and 1 base lay outside the gene matches. CDR1 SGHTA and CDR2 FQGTGA come from the germline V gene.

This clone occurred once. Within the sample, other DNA sequences also encode this same CDR3. The rearrangement joins TRBV9 to TRBJ2-3, with D possibly TRBD2 on 5 matching bases. V dropped 0 bases and J dropped 2 bases, with 10 bases sitting between them. Germline V CDR1 and CDR2: SGDLS, YYNGEE. CDR3 size: 15 residues. The CDR3: CASSVAGLPTDTQYF. For the CDR3, the DNA is TGTGCCAGCAGCGTAGCAGGACTTCCCACAGATACGCAGTATTTT.

The CDR3 nucleotides read TGTGCCAGCGTTCCGGGACTAGTCCATGAGCAGTTCTTC. The encoded protein is CASVPGLVHEQFF. The chain links TRBV6-1 to TRBJ2-1; 8 bases match TRBD2. Germline CDR1 reads MNHNS; CDR2 reads SASEGT. The CDR3 runs 13 residues. V shed 8 bases, J shed 8 bases, and the junction held 8 bases outside the gene matches.

The genes are TRBV10-3 and TRBJ2-7, with D maybe TRBD2 (5 bases). V was trimmed by 7 bases and J by 3 bases, leaving 10 bases between them. The CDR3 loop spans 12 amino acids. Per the germline V gene, CDR1 is ENHRY and CDR2 is SYGVKD. The CDR3 reads CAITAAGYEQYF. The CDR3 DNA follows: TGTGCCATCACCGCCGCGGGCTACGAGCAGTACTTC.

About this clone itself: Its ends do not fully match the called genes, so a read error is possible. The rearrangement joins TRBV7-7 to TRBJ2-3; tentatively, D is TRBD2 (6 bases). The CDR3 spans 14 residues. Germline assignment: CDR1 SSHAT and CDR2 FNYEAQ (reference sequence). The CDR3 region has the DNA TGTGCTAGCAGCCCCGGGGGTACCACAGATACGCAGTATTTT. Translated: CASSPGGTTDTQYF. Combining the CDR3 with reference TRBV7-7 and TRBJ2-3 gives the whole variable domain GAGVSQSPRYKVTKRGQDVTLRCDPISSHATLYWYQQALGQGPEFLTYFNYEAQPDKSGLPSDRFSAERPEGSISTLTIQRTEQRDSAMYRCASSPGGTTDTQYFGPGTRLTVL.

Note on this clone: The same CDR3 arises from other DNA sequences in this sample as well. This chain connects TRBV30 to TRBJ1-2; no clear D. The CDR3 extends over 13 amino acids. V lost 0 bases to trimming and J lost 0 bases, with 5 bases between them. CDR1 and CDR2 from the germline V gene are GTSNPN and SVGIG (reference sequence). CDR3 bases: TGTGCCTGGAGTGTGAAGGCTAACTATGGCTACACCTTC. It encodes CAWSVKANYGYTF.